These T cell receptor beta chains were read from a single sample in a study of blood T cell repertoires in COVID-19. This table comes from immunoSEQ multiplex PCR, and its TCRdb copy is limited to in-frame clones, with some not included. The sample lists hundreds of thousands of clones, roughly 85% seen once, with less than 5.5% in the top ten. Material for sequencing was PBMCs or T cells enriched from blood (not recorded which). Receptor source: a man aged 40-49 years who had been exposed to COVID-19. Both conserved end residues are part of each CDR3. D genes are given only for firm matches. Expanded clones get a size class; other rows say once, few or many, or leave the size out.

j_call,d_call,clone_size,v_call,cdr3_aa,cdr3_nt
TRBJ2-7,.,once,TRBV11-3,CASSPQNYEQYF,TGTGCCAGCAGCCCCCAGAACTACGAGCAGTACTTC
TRBJ2-7,TRBD1,.,TRBV7-8,CASSSGQGGPLYEQYF,TGTGCCAGCAGCTCGGGACAGGGAGGGCCCCTCTACGAGCAGTACTTC
TRBJ1-6,.,.,TRBV10-2,CASSEETRNSPLHF,TGCGCCAGCAGTGAAGAGACACGAAATTCACCCCTCCACTTT
TRBJ2-3,.,once,TRBV6-1,CASSDKAASTDTQYF,TGTGCCAGCAGTGATAAAGCGGCCAGCACAGATACGCAGTATTTT
TRBJ1-5,.,.,TRBV12-3/TRBV12-4,CASRVGNQPQHF,TGTGCCAGCCGGGTGGGCAATCAGCCCCAGCATTTT
TRBJ2-7,TRBD2,.,TRBV4-2,CASTTGPTSGEQYF,TGTGCCAGCACCACGGGACCTACTAGCGGCGAGCAGTACTTC
TRBJ1-3,.,.,TRBV19,CASCSAGNTIYF,TGTGCCAGTTGTAGTGCGGGGAACACCATATATTTT
TRBJ2-1,.,.,TRBV12-3/TRBV12-4,CASSLGSLAEQFF,TGTGCCAGCAGTTTAGGGTCCCTAGCGGAGCAGTTCTTC
TRBJ2-2,.,.,TRBV5-6,CASSLGGWNTGELFF,TGTGCCAGCAGCCTAGGGGGATGGAACACCGGGGAGCTGTTTTTT
TRBJ2-1,TRBD2,.,TRBV4-1,CASSQDGGVQFF,TGCGCCAGCAGCCAAGATGGGGGGGTGCAGTTCTTC
TRBJ2-1,TRBD2,.,TRBV3-1/TRBV3-2,CASSQPWGSGGVSYNEQFF,TGTGCCAGCAGCCAACCTTGGGGTAGCGGGGGAGTATCCTACAATGAGCAGTTCTTC
TRBJ2-7,TRBD1,.,TRBV20-1,CSLEDRDEQYF,TGCAGCCTAGAAGACAGGGACGAGCAGTACTTC
TRBJ1-4,TRBD1,few,TRBV25-1,CASSEYQGRGREKLFF,TGTGCCAGCAGTGAATATCAGGGCAGGGGGCGAGAAAAACTGTTTTTT
TRBJ2-6,.,.,TRBV5-8,CASRRVSSGANVLTF,TGTGCCAGCAGACGAGTAAGCTCTGGGGCCAACGTCCTGACTTTC
TRBJ2-5,TRBD1,.,TRBV23-1,CASTQSGGRLKWPQYF,TGCGCCAGCACACAATCAGGGGGCAGGCTGAAGTGGCCCCAGTACTTC
TRBJ1-2,TRBD1,.,TRBV10-1,CASSPDRVHGYTF,TGCGCCAGCAGTCCCGACAGGGTACATGGCTACACCTTC
TRBJ2-3,TRBD2,.,TRBV2,CASSREWRTDTQYF,TGTGCCAGCTCGCGGGAGTGGCGGACAGATACGCAGTATTTT
TRBJ1-5,.,.,TRBV21-1,CASSKEGTAHQPQHF,TGTGCCAGCAGCAAGGAGGGGACTGCGCATCAGCCCCAGCATTTT
TRBJ2-2,TRBD2,.,TRBV6-4,CASSDSAGAYGTGELFF,TGTGCCAGCAGTGACTCAGCGGGAGCGTATGGCACCGGGGAGCTGTTTTTT
TRBJ2-7,TRBD2,.,TRBV7-7,CASSFGTRIPCGEQYF,TGTGCTAGCAGCTTTGGGACTAGAATTCCCTGTGGCGAGCAGTACTTC
TRBJ2-1,.,.,TRBV19,CASSIAPQPEQFF,TGTGCCAGTAGTATCGCCCCACAACCAGAGCAGTTCTTC
TRBJ1-6,TRBD1,.,TRBV27,CASSLMEGTENSPLHF,TGTGCCAGCAGTTTAATGGAGGGGACAGAAAATTCACCCCTCCACTTT
TRBJ2-5,.,.,TRBV15,CATSMYGEGGETQYF,TGTGCCACCAGCATGTACGGGGAGGGGGGAGAGACCCAGTACTTC
TRBJ2-7,TRBD2,.,TRBV12-5,CASGSTPPSGRFHEQYF,TGTGCTAGTGGTTCGACTCCTCCTAGCGGGAGGTTCCACGAGCAGTACTTC
TRBJ1-2,.,.,TRBV11-2,CASSLDHVSGSGYTF,TGTGCCAGCAGCTTAGATCATGTGTCCGGTTCCGGCTACACCTTC
TRBJ2-1,.,.,TRBV19,CASSAGRNEQFF,TGTGCCAGTAGTGCAGGGAGGAATGAGCAGTTCTTC
TRBJ2-5,.,once,TRBV29-1,CSVEGAGEETQYF,TGCAGCGTTGAAGGAGCAGGGGAAGAGACCCAGTACTTC
TRBJ2-5,.,.,TRBV5-1,CASSPFLAGETQYF,TGCGCCAGCAGTCCTTTCCTAGCAGGAGAGACCCAGTACTTC
TRBJ1-4,.,.,TRBV9,CASSRVATNEKLFF,TGTGCCAGCAGCAGAGTTGCAACTAATGAAAAACTGTTTTTT
TRBJ2-7,.,.,TRBV9,CASSVGHLSYEQYF,TGTGCCAGCAGCGTAGGACACCTTTCCTACGAGCAGTACTTC
TRBJ2-7,TRBD2,.,TRBV5-1,CASSLQGAGGQDEQYF,TGCGCCAGCAGCCTTCAGGGCGCGGGAGGGCAGGACGAGCAGTACTTC
TRBJ2-1,TRBD2,.,TRBV5-4,CASSLQREGIDEQFF,TGTGCCAGCAGCCTCCAGCGGGAGGGCATAGATGAGCAGTTCTTC
TRBJ1-2,.,.,TRBV11-2,CASSLGGGSARYGYTF,TGTGCCAGCAGCTTGGGTGGCGGGAGCGCTCGCTATGGCTACACCTTC
TRBJ2-1,TRBD2,.,TRBV5-6,CASSLNGRAWNNEQFF,TGTGCCAGCAGCTTGAACGGGAGGGCCTGGAACAATGAGCAGTTCTTC
TRBJ1-5,TRBD1,.,TRBV5-6,CASSLASQWTGDQPQHF,TGTGCCAGCAGCTTGGCCTCCCAGTGGACAGGGGATCAGCCCCAGCATTTT